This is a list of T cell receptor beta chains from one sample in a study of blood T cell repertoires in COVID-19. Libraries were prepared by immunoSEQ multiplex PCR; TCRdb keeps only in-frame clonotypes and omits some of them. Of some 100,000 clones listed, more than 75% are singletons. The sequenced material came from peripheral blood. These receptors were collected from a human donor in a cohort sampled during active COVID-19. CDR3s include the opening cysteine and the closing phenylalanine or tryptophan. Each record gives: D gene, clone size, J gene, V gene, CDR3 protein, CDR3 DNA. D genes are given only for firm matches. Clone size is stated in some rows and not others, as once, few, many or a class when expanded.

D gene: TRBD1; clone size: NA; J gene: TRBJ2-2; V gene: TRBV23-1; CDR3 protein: CASSHPRGQGTGELFF; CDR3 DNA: TGCGCCAGCAGTCACCCCAGGGGGCAGGGCACCGGGGAGCTGTTTTTT
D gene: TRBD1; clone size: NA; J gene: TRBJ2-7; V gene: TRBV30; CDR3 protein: CAWKTGGDEQYF; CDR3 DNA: TGTGCCTGGAAGACAGGGGGCGACGAGCAGTACTTC
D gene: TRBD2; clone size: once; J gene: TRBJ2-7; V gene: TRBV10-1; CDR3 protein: CASSESGGSPGEQYF; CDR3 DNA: TGCGCCAGCAGTGAGTCAGGCGGGAGCCCAGGGGAGCAGTACTTC
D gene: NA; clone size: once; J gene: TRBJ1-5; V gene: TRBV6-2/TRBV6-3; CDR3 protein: CASSRPTQISNQPQHF; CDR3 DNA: TGTGCCAGCAGCCGCCCAACACAGATTAGCAATCAGCCCCAGCATTTT
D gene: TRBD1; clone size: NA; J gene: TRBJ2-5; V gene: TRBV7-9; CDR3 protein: CASSFRGQGTGETQYF; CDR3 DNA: TGTGCCAGCAGCTTTAGGGGACAGGGCACTGGGGAGACCCAGTACTTC
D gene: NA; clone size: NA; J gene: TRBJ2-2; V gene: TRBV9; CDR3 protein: CASSVEWAGGTGELFF; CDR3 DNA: TGTGCCAGCAGCGTGGAGTGGGCAGGGGGGACCGGGGAGCTGTTTTTT
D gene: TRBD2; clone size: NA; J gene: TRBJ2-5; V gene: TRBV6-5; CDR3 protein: CASSYVTSGGAQYF; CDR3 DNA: TGTGCCAGCAGTTACGTTACTAGCGGGGGCGCGCAGTACTTC
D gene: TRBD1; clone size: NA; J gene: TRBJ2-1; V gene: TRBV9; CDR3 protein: CASSAGDRGSYNEQFF; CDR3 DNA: TGTGCCAGCAGCGCCGGCGACAGGGGCTCCTACAATGAGCAGTTCTTC
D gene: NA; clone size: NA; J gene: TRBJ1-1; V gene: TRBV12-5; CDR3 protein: CASGKTGNTEAFF; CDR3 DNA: TGTGCTAGTGGCAAAACGGGGAACACTGAAGCTTTCTTT
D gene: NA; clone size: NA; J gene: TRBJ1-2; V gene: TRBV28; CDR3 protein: CASRYEGVHGYTF; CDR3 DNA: TGTGCCAGCAGGTATGAGGGTGTCCATGGCTACACCTTC
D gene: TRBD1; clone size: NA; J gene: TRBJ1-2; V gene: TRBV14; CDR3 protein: CASSQQPGQGSYGYTF; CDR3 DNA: TGTGCCAGCAGCCAGCAACCGGGACAGGGGTCCTATGGCTACACCTTC
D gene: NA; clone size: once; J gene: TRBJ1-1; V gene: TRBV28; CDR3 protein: CASSGESWGDTEAFF; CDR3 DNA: TGTGCCAGCAGTGGAGAAAGTTGGGGGGACACTGAAGCTTTCTTT
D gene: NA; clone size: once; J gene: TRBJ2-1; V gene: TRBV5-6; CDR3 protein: CASSTRNEQFF; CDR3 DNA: TGTGCCAGCAGCACTCGCAATGAGCAGTTCTTC
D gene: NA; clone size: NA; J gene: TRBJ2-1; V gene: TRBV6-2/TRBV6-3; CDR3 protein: CASSYSVDDTNEQFF; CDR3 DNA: TGTGCCAGCAGTTACAGCGTCGATGATACGAATGAGCAGTTCTTC
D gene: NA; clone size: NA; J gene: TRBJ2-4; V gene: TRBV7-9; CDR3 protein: CASSPAGSSNIQYF; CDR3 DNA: TGTGCCAGCAGCCCGGCGGGCTCTTCAAACATTCAGTACTTC
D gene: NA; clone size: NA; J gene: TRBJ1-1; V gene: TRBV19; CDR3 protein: CASSPTSHNMNTEAFF; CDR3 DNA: TGTGCCAGTAGTCCAACCTCGCATAACATGAACACTGAAGCTTTCTTT
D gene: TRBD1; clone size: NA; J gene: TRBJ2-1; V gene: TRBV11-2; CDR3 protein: CASSPGQGGDEQFF; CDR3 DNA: TGTGCCAGCAGCCCCGGACAGGGGGGGGATGAGCAGTTCTTC
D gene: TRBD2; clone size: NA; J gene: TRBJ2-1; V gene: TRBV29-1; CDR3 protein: CSVEGGTELVANEQFF; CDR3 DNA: TGCAGCGTTGAGGGAGGGACCGAATTAGTAGCCAATGAGCAGTTCTTC
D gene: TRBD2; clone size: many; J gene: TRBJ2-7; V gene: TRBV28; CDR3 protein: CASSLPGTSGFF; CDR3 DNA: TGTGCCAGCAGTCTACCTGGGACTAGCGGCTTCTTC
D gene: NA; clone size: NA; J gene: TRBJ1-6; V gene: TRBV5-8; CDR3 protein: CASSLIRLSPAVRSPLHF; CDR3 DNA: TGTGCCAGCAGCTTGATTCGGCTGAGCCCCGCGGTCCGTTCACCCCTCCACTTT
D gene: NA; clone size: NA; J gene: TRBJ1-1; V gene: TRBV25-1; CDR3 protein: CASSPWGQLNTEAFF; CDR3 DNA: TGTGCCAGCAGTCCGTGGGGACAACTGAACACTGAAGCTTTCTTT
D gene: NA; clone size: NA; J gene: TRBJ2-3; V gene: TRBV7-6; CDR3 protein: CASSTLASSTDTQYF; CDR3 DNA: TGTGCCAGCAGCACCTTGGCCTCATCCACAGATACGCAGTATTTT
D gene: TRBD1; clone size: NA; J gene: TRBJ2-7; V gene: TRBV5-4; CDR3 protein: CASSTSQGQAVGEQYF; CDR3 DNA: TGTGCCAGCAGCACATCCCAGGGACAGGCGGTAGGGGAGCAGTACTTC
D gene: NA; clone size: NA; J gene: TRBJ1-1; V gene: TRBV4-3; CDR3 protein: CASSQGWTERTEAFF; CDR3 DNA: TGCGCCAGCAGCCAAGGGTGGACAGAGAGGACTGAAGCTTTCTTT
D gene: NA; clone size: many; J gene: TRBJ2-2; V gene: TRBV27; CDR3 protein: CASQGTGELFF; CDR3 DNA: TGTGCCAGCCAGGGCACCGGGGAGCTGTTTTTT
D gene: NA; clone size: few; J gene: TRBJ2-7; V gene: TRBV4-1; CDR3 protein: CASSQDFGGYEQYF; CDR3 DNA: TGCGCCAGCAGCCAAGATTTCGGGGGCTACGAGCAGTACTTC
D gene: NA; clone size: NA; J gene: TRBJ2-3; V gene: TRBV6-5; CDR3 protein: CASRSRGASSSQYF; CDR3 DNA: TGTGCCAGCAGGTCCAGGGGGGCGAGTTCATCGCAGTATTTT